The 14 T cell receptor beta chains in this list originate from one sample, sequenced in a study of T-cell memory formation after mild COVID-19. MiXCR, run by TCRdb on the 5' RACE reads, gives a single entry per CDR3 protein. The data show approximately 260,000 distinct CDR3 sequences, about 16% seen once. The sequencing sample was made of PBMCs or a T cell subset sorted from them (not recorded which). These receptors came from a man aged 18 to 30 who had mild COVID-19 (a few samples of this study predate the infection). Cell type and time point are not known.

The chain links TRBV30 to TRBJ1-2; TRBD1 might be the D (5 bases). The germline V gene has CDR1 GTSNPN and CDR2 SVGIG (reference sequence). V was cut by 1 base and J by 8 bases, with 14 bases left in between. CDR3 length: 13 residues. The CDR3 is CAWSASWGDGYTF. The DNA for the CDR3 is TGTGCCTGGAGTGCATCTTGGGGGGACGGCTACACCTTC. The whole variable domain, filled in from reference TRBV30 and TRBJ1-2, reads SQTIHQWPATLVQPVGSPLSLECTVEGTSNPNLYWYRQAAGRGLQLLFYSVGIGQISSEVPQNLSASRPQDRQFILSSKKLLLSDSGFYLCAWSASWGDGYTFGSGTRLTVV.

The V and J genes are TRBV28 and TRBJ2-1, with TRBD2 as a possible D gene (7 bases). Trimming removed 6 bases at V and 0 bases at J, with 15 bases between. This CDR3 is 16 amino acids long. The germline CDR1 and CDR2 sequences are MDHEN and SYDVKM. CDR3 DNA sequence: TGTGCCAGCAGGACGTCAGGGGAGGGCTCCTACAATGAGCAGTTCTTC. Translating gives CASRTSGEGSYNEQFF.

This sequence joins TRBV7-9 and TRBJ2-7; D not certain. V lost 7 bases to trimming and J lost 2 bases, with 9 bases between them. Germline values: CDR1 SEHNR, CDR2 FQNEAQ (reference sequence). The CDR3 spans 12 residues. Here the CDR3 reads CASTDTPYEQYF. CDR3 sequence (DNA): TGTGCCAGCACCGACACTCCCTACGAGCAGTACTTC. Variable domain in full (rest from reference TRBV7-9 and TRBJ2-7): DTGVSQNPRHKITKRGQNVTFRCDPISEHNRLYWYRQTLGQGPEFLTYFQNEAQLEKSRLLSDRFSAERPKGSFSTLEIQRTEQGDSAMYLCASTDTPYEQYFGPGTRLTVT.

This rearrangement joins TRBV12-3 or TRBV12-4 to TRBJ1-2, with a tentative D call TRBD1 (6 bases). V shed 3 bases and J shed 3 bases, with 14 bases lying between them. This CDR3 is 15 amino acids long. The CDR3, as DNA: TGTGCCAGCAGTTTTGTGCCCACAGGGTACTATGGCTACACCTTC. Its protein is CASSFVPTGYYGYTF.

This clonotype was observed a few times. The junction and the germline gene differ at one end; a read error may be behind it. V gene TRBV20-1 combines with J gene TRBJ2-1, with TRBD2 identical over 7 bases. The CDR3 spans 10 residues. Germline CDR1 DFQATT, CDR2 SNEGSKA (reference sequence). This CDR3 is CGTTGNEQFF. The CDR3 region has the DNA TGTGGGACTACTGGCAATGAGCAGTTCTTC.

The chain has TRBV4-1 and TRBJ2-3, with 7 bases identical to TRBD1. This CDR3 spans 13 amino acids. Germline CDR1 and CDR2: MGHRA and YSYEKL. With 6 bases clipped from V and 5 bases from J, the junction kept 5 bases outside the gene matches. The CDR3 protein is CASRSTGVDTQYF. The CDR3 DNA sequence: TGCGCCAGCAGATCTACAGGGGTAGATACGCAGTATTTT.

CDR3 coding DNA: TGTGCCAGCAGCCGGCCGGGACCACGGGAGGAGCAGTTCTTC. This translates into CASSRPGPREEQFF. This chain links TRBV7-9 with TRBJ2-1; D perhaps matches TRBD2 (6 bases). CDR1 and CDR2 (germline): SEHNR, FQNEAQ (reference sequence). The CDR3 consists of 14 residues. V was pared by 5 bases and J by 10 bases, with 18 bases between.

The chain is built from TRBV5-1 and TRBJ1-2; unclear D gene. CDR3 length: 14 residues. Germline V gene data show CDR1 as SGHRS and CDR2 as YFSETQ. The V end lost 0 bases, the J end lost 4 bases, and 10 bases lay between the germline ends. The CDR3 coding sequence is TGCGCCAGCAGCTTGGGAACAGAGATCTATGGCTACACCTTC. This encodes CASSLGTEIYGYTF.

V and J are TRBV29-1 and TRBJ1-2; 8 nucleotides match TRBD1. The J segment lost 5 bases and the V segment lost 2 bases, leaving 7 bases of the junction unmatched. The CDR3 runs to 14 residues. Germline V gene sequence: CDR1 SQVTM, CDR2 ANQGSEA. The CDR3 nucleotides read TGCAGCGTTGAAAAAGCAGGGGGCAGTTATGGCTACACCTTC. It specifies CSVEKAGGSYGYTF.

Only a few counts were recorded for this clonotype. The chain couples TRBV5-6 to TRBJ2-1; TRBD2 is a possible D gene (5 bases). V lost 1 base and J 3 bases, leaving 14 bases between the germline ends. Germline V gene lookup returns CDR1 SGHDT and CDR2 YYEEEE. The CDR3 is made up of 16 amino acids. The CDR3 DNA sequence: TGTGCCAGCAGCTTGTATCGAGGCCGGGACTACAATGAGCAGTTCTTC. Its translation is CASSLYRGRDYNEQFF.

This clonotype was recorded a few times. The V and J genes are TRBV5-1 and TRBJ2-1; D is possibly TRBD1 (5 bases). CDR1 is SGHRS and CDR2 is YFSETQ in the germline V gene. The CDR3 extends over 13 amino acids. V was clipped by 0 bases and J by 10 bases, with 11 bases between them. The CDR3 spells CASSLARVGEQFF. The CDR3 DNA follows: TGCGCCAGCAGCTTGGCCAGGGTGGGCGAGCAGTTCTTC.

This clonotype came up a few times. The gene calls are TRBV7-8 and TRBJ2-1; TRBD2 matches at 14 bases. Trimming at V came to 0 bases and at J to 6 bases, leaving 1 base not matched to a gene. In germline, CDR1 is SGHVS, CDR2 FQNEAQ. This CDR3 spans 16 amino acids. CDR3 region: CASSLAGTSGGNEQFF. The CDR3 DNA follows: TGTGCCAGCAGCTTAGCGGGGACTAGCGGGGGCAATGAGCAGTTCTTC.

The chain combines TRBV5-1 with TRBJ2-1, with 7 bases matching TRBD1. This CDR3 is built from 14 residues. From germline, CDR1 is SGHRS and CDR2 YFSETQ. V lost 4 bases and J lost 8; bases outside the gene matches: 9. The CDR3, as DNA: TGCGCCAGCAGCAGAACGGGACAGCCGGATGAGCAGTTCTTC. Translated: CASSRTGQPDEQFF.

The J gene is TRBJ2-1, the V gene TRBV7-8; D is possibly TRBD2 (6 bases). Germline V CDR1 and CDR2: SGHVS, FQNEAQ. V was pared by 3 bases and J by 8 bases, with 17 bases between. The CDR3 covers 15 residues. Here the CDR3 DNA reads TGTGCCAGCAGCTTGGGTGGGACTCCGGTCGATGAGCAGTTCTTC. Its translation: CASSLGGTPVDEQFF.